The following is a TCR beta chain sequence with its context. This record comes from a study of beta chain features in type 1 diabetes. The whole isolated RNA underwent reverse transcription, so sequencing captured expressed TCRB transcripts. Naive, central memory and regulatory T cell samples yielded around 3.5 million reads on average. This table comes from immunoSEQ multiplex PCR, and its TCRdb copy is limited to in-frame clones, with some not included. The repertoire holds around 430,000 clones, with roughly 30% as singletons. Trimming at V came to 6 bases and at J to 11 bases, leaving 7 bases not matched to a gene. Germline lookup yields CDR1 DFQATT and CDR2 SNEGSKA (reference sequence). The CDR3 consists of 11 residues.

This sequence was found in a man between 18 and 35 years old in good health. The rearrangement links TRBV20-1 to TRBJ2-1, with 7 positions matching TRBD2. Sequences were obtained from naive CD4+ T cells from blood. CDR3 residues: CSAIRAGQQFF. CDR3 DNA: TGCAGTGCCATCAGAGCGGGGCAGCAGTTCTTC.